The T cell receptor (beta chain) under discussion was sequenced for a study of cytomegalovirus exposure and HLA in healthy donors. Broader study findings: Among the CMV-associated chains, a few were confirmed in vitro as specific for CMV antigens. A missense DCLRE1C variant was associated with V- and J-gene trimming of TCR beta chains in a later analysis, and an independent cohort replicated the association. The sole available immune exposure information was CMV serostatus. In a later analysis, CMV-associated beta chains were mostly HLA-associated, it appeared.

Details on this clone: Its specificity is not known.

Researchers ran the PCR with 60 Vbeta and 13 Jbeta primers. Sequencing used immunoSEQ multiplex PCR; TCRdb keeps in-frame clones, though not all of them. The repertoire includes some 150,000 clones, just over 75% of them detected once, and just over 2% sits in the top ten. V was pared by 4 bases and J by 4 bases, with 10 bases between. Germline lookup yields CDR1 LNHDA and CDR2 SQIVND (reference sequence). This CDR3 has 13 amino acids. The clonotype originates from a woman under 40 in good health and CMV-seropositive. This chain uses TRBV19 with TRBJ1-1, with D possibly being TRBD1 (6 bases). Material for sequencing was PBMCs. CDR3 nucleotides: TGTGCCAGTAGTACCCTCAGGGGCACTGAAGCTTTCTTT. This sequence encodes CASSTLRGTEAFF.